The source of this TCR beta chain is a study of T cells after yellow fever vaccination. Study results and limitations: Primary-vaccination clones mostly resurfaced post-booster (more than 95% CD4, approximately 89% CD8). Weaker, the secondary response had a peak occurring faster, on day 5 versus 15.

TCRdb analysed the 5' RACE reads with MiXCR anew, one entry per CDR3 protein. There are more than 95,000 distinct CDR3 sequences in the sample; 8.9% occur only once, and roughly 40% lies in the top ten. CDR3 length: 15 residues. Germline V gene data show CDR1 as SGHTA and CDR2 as FQGNSA. V lost 1 base and J 5 bases, leaving 13 bases between the germline ends. This clonotype was detected a few times. What it recognizes is unknown. The chain employs TRBV7-2 and TRBJ2-3, with D unresolved. The specimen was CD8+ T cells sorted from PBMCs, collected on the day of the yellow fever booster vaccination. The origin of this receptor is a man younger than 35 who received the YFV17D yellow fever vaccine. The CDR3 bases are TGTGCCAGCAGCTTAGGGGTTATAGGGATAGATACGCAGTATTTT. This gives the protein CASSLGVIGIDTQYF.